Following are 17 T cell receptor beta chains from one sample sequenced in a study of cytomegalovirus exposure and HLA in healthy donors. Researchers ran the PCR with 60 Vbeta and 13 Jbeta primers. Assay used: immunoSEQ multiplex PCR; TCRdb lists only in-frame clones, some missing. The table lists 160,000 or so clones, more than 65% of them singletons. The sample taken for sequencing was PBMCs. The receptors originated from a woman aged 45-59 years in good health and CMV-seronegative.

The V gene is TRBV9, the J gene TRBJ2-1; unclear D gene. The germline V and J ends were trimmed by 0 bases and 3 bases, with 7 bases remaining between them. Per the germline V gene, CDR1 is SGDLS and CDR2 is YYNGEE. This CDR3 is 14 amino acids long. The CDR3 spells CASSVEQFYNEQFF. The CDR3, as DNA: TGTGCCAGCAGCGTAGAACAGTTCTACAATGAGCAGTTCTTC.

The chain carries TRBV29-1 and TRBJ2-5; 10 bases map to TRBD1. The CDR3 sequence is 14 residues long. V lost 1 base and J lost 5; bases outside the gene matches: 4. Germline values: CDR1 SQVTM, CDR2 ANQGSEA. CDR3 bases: TGCAGCGTTGAAGCGGGACAGGGGTCGGAGACCCAGTACTTC. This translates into CSVEAGQGSETQYF.

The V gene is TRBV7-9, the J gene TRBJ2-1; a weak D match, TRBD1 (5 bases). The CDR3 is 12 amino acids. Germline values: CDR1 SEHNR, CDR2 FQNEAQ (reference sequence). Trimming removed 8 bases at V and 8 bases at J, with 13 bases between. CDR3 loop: CASGSQGYEQFF. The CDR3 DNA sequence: TGTGCCAGCGGTTCTCAGGGATATGAGCAGTTCTTC.

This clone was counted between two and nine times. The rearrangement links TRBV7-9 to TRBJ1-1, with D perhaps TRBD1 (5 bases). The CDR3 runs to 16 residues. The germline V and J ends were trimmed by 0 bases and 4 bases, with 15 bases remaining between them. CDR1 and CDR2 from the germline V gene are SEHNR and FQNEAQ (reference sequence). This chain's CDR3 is CASSLAPGGVVTEAFF. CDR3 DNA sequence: TGTGCCAGCAGCTTAGCGCCGGGGGGGGTTGTCACTGAAGCTTTCTTT.

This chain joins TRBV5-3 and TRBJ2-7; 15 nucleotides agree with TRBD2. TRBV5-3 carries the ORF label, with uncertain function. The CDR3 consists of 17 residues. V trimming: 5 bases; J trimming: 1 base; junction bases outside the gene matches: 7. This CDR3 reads CARRQRTSGRGSYEQYF. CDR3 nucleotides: TGTGCCAGAAGACAGCGGACTAGCGGGAGGGGATCCTACGAGCAGTACTTC.

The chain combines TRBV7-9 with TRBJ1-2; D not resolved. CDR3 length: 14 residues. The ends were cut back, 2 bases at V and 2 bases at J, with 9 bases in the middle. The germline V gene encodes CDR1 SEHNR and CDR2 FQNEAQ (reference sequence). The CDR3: CASSLLGGNYGYTF. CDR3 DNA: TGTGCCAGCAGCTTATTAGGCGGAAACTATGGCTACACCTTC.

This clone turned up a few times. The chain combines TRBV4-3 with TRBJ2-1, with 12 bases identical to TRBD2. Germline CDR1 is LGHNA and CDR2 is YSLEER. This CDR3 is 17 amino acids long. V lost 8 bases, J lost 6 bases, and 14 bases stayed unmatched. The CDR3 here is CASGDRTSGDGFNEQFF. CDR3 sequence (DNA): TGCGCCAGCGGCGATAGGACTAGCGGGGATGGATTCAATGAGCAGTTCTTC.

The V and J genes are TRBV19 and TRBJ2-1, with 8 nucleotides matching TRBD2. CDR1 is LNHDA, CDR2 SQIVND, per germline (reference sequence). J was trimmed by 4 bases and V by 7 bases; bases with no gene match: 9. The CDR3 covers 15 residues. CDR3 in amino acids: CASTDRGGNYNEQFF. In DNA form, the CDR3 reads TGTGCCAGTACGGATCGGGGGGGCAATTACAATGAGCAGTTCTTC.

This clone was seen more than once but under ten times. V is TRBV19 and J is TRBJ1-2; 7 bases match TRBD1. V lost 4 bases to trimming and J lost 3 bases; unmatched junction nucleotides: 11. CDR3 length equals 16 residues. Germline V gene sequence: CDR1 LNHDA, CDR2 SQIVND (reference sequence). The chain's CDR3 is CASSRRGQPYYYGYTF. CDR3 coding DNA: TGTGCCAGTAGTAGACGGGGACAGCCCTATTACTATGGCTACACCTTC.

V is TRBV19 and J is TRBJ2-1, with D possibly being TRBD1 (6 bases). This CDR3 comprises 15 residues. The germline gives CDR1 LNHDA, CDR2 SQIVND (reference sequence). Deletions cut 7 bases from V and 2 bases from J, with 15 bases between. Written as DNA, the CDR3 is TGTGCCAGTACCCCTCAGGGACACCCCTACAATGAGCAGTTCTTC. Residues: CASTPQGHPYNEQFF.

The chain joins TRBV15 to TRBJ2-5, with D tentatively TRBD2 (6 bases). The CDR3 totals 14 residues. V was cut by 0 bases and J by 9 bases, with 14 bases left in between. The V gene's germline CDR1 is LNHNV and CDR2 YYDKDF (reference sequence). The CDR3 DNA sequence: TGTGCCACCAGCAGAGATCACGGGAGAGGGCCCCAGTACTTC. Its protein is CATSRDHGRGPQYF. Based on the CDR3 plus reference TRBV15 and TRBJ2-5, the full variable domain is DAMVIQNPRYQVTQFGKPVTLSCSQTLNHNVMYWYQQKSSQAPKLLFHYYDKDFNNEADTPDNFQSRRPNTSFCFLDIRSPGLGDTAMYLCATSRDHGRGPQYFGPGTRLLVL.

CDR3 bases: TGTGCCGAGGGGACGACAGGGGACCTACAGACCCAGTACTTC. Its translation: CAEGTTGDLQTQYF. The V and J genes are TRBV30 and TRBJ2-5; 8 bases align to TRBD1. CDR1 GTSNPN and CDR2 SVGIG come from the germline V gene (reference sequence). The junction had 14 bases not matched to a gene; V was cut back by 8 bases and J by 6 bases. The CDR3 loop spans 14 amino acids. The full variable domain, completed using reference TRBV30 and TRBJ2-5, is SQTIHQWPATLVQPVGSPLSLECTVEGTSNPNLYWYRQAAGRGLQLLFYSVGIGQISSEVPQNLSASRPQDRQFILSSKKLLLSDSGFYLCAEGTTGDLQTQYFGPGTRLLVL.

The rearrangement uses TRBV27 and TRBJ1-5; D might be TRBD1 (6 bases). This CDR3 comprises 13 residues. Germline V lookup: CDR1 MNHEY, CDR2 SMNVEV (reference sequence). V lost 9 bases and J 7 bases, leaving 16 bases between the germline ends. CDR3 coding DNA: TGTGCCAGTCGAAAAACAGGGTTGCAGCCCCAGCATTTT. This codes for CASRKTGLQPQHF.

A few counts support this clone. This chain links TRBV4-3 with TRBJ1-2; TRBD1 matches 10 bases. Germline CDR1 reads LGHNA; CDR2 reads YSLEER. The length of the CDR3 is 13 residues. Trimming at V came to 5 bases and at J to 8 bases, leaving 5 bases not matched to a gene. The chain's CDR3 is CASSRTGGEGYTF. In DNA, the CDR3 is TGCGCCAGCAGCAGGACAGGGGGAGAAGGCTACACCTTC.

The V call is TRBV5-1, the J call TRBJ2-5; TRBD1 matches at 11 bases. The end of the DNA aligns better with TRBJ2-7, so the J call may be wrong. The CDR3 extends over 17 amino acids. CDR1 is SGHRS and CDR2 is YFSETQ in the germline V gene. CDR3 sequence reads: CASNYPRDRGASYEQYF. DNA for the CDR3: TGCGCCAGCAATTACCCTAGGGACAGGGGGGCCTCCTACGAGCAGTACTTC.

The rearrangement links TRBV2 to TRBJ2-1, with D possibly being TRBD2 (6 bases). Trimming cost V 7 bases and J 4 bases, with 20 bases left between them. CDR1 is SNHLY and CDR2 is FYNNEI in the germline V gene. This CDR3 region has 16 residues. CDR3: CASISESSGSYNEQFF. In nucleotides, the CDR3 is TGTGCCAGCATCAGTGAAAGTAGCGGCTCATACAATGAGCAGTTCTTC.

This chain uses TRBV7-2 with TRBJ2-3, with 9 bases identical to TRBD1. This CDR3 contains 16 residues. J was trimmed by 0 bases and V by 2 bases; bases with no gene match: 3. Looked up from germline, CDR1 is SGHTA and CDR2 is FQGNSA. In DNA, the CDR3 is TGTGCCAGCAGCTTAACGGGGACAGGGAGCACAGATACGCAGTATTTT. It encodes CASSLTGTGSTDTQYF.